What follows are 22 T cell receptor beta chains derived from one specimen sequenced in a study of blood T cell repertoires in COVID-19. TCRdb's copy holds only in-frame clones and misses some; the assay was immunoSEQ multiplex PCR. Of more than 200,000 clones in the sample, 80% to 90% were seen once. The sequenced sample was peripheral blood. The receptors were sampled from a man aged 60 to 69 with acute or convalescent COVID-19.

This chain links TRBV7-9 with TRBJ1-5; 8 bases are shared with TRBD1. J was trimmed by 5 bases and V by 7 bases; bases with no gene match: 13. The CDR3 totals 16 residues. CDR1 SEHNR and CDR2 FQNEAQ come from the germline V gene (reference sequence). In DNA, the CDR3 is TGTGCCAGCAATCATGGTGGCAGGGGGCGAGATCAGCCCCAGCATTTT. This sequence encodes CASNHGGRGRDQPQHF.

The chain joins TRBV6-2 or TRBV6-3 to TRBJ2-3, with D hard to call. The length of the CDR3 is 13 residues. Germline CDR1 MNHEY, CDR2 SVGEGT. Trimming removed 0 bases at V and 6 bases at J, with 7 bases between. In DNA form, the CDR3 reads TGTGCCAGCAGTTACTCCCCCCCGGATACGCAGTATTTT. It translates to CASSYSPPDTQYF.

V usage is TRBV27 and J usage is TRBJ2-1; TRBD2 agrees at 8 bases. There are 14 residues in the CDR3. The J segment lost 8 bases and the V segment lost 3 bases, leaving 6 bases of the junction unmatched. Germline CDR1 MNHEY, CDR2 SMNVEV (reference sequence). The CDR3 protein is CASSFSGGFHEQFF. CDR3 in DNA: TGTGCCAGCAGTTTTTCGGGAGGGTTCCATGAGCAGTTCTTC.

Worth noting for this clone: Other nucleotide sequences from this sample produce the same CDR3. V is TRBV12-3 or TRBV12-4 and J is TRBJ2-5, with unresolved D. This CDR3 is 11 amino acids long. The V and J ends lost 4 bases and 4 bases respectively, with 4 bases between them. The CDR3 protein is CASSSRETQYF. The CDR3 DNA sequence: TGTGCCAGCAGTTCGAGAGAGACCCAGTACTTC.

This clone was counted a single time. This chain joins TRBV6-6 and TRBJ1-5, with 9 bases matching TRBD1. The germline CDR1 and CDR2 sequences are MNHNY and SVGAGI (reference sequence). The CDR3 length is 14 residues. After removal of 11 bases from V and 6 bases from J, the junction contained 11 bases not matched to a gene. The CDR3 sequence: CAVTGGGNSQPQHF. CDR3 nucleotide sequence: TGTGCCGTCACAGGGGGCGGTAATAGTCAGCCCCAGCATTTT.

CDR3 in amino acids: CASSQVLSQGYSPLHF. CDR3 coding DNA: TGCGCCAGCAGCCAAGTCCTCTCGCAGGGGTATTCACCCCTCCACTTT. This chain connects TRBV4-3 to TRBJ1-6; D possibly corresponds to TRBD1 (6 bases). Per germline, CDR1 LGHNA and CDR2 YSLEER. Trimming removed 1 base from V and 8 bases from J, with 15 bases in between. This CDR3 comprises 16 residues.

The chain carries TRBV6-5 and TRBJ2-5; the match to TRBD1 covers 8 bases. Germline CDR1 and CDR2: MNHEY and SVGAGI. The V gene end was trimmed by 6 bases and the J gene end by 8 bases; junction bases not matched to a gene: 11. CDR3 length equals 14 residues. The CDR3 loop is CASRPRGTGGTQYF. DNA of the CDR3: TGTGCCAGCAGGCCTCGGGGGACAGGTGGAACCCAGTACTTC.

The chain carries TRBV5-1 and TRBJ1-2, with TRBD1 matching 9 bases. Germline CDR1 and CDR2: SGHRS and YFSETQ. J gave up 3 bases and V 3 bases, and 3 bases lay outside the gene matches. The CDR3 has 14 amino acids. The CDR3 region has the DNA TGCGCCAGCAGCTCTTGGACAGGGGACTATGGCTACACCTTC. This translates into CASSSWTGDYGYTF.

CDR3: CSVETWTSGGETQYF. DNA for the CDR3: TGCAGCGTTGAAACCTGGACTAGCGGGGGGGAGACCCAGTACTTC. The chain employs TRBV29-1 and TRBJ2-5, with 14 bases lining up with TRBD2. This CDR3 region has 15 residues. J gave up 5 bases and V 2 bases, and 4 bases lay outside the gene matches. CDR1 SQVTM and CDR2 ANQGSEA come from the germline V gene.

The V call is TRBV20-1, the J call TRBJ2-7; 10 nucleotides align to TRBD1. This CDR3 comprises 14 residues. The V gene end was trimmed by 3 bases and the J gene end by 4 bases; junction bases not matched to a gene: 6. Germline-derived CDR1 and CDR2 are DFQATT and SNEGSKA (reference sequence). The CDR3 spells CSASRGTGDYEQYF. CDR3 coding DNA: TGCAGTGCTAGTCGGGGGACAGGGGATTACGAGCAGTACTTC.

A few counts support this clone. The V and J genes are TRBV3-1 (or the pseudogene TRBV3-2) and TRBJ1-4, with D uncertain. CDR1 LGHDT and CDR2 YNNKEL come from the germline V gene (reference sequence). The CDR3 spans 13 residues. Trimming took off 5 bases at V and 4 bases at J, with 8 bases between the two ends. CDR3 loop: CASSSEFNEKLFF. The CDR3 nucleotides are TGTGCCAGCAGCTCGGAGTTTAATGAAAAACTGTTTTTT.

The chain recombines TRBV6-1 with TRBJ1-2; a weak D match, TRBD1 (6 bases). The germline V and J ends were trimmed by 2 bases and 8 bases, with 18 bases remaining between them. CDR1 is MNHNS and CDR2 is SASEGT in the germline V gene. The CDR3 runs 15 residues. The CDR3 reads CASSETLGAHRGYTF. CDR3 DNA: TGTGCCAGCAGTGAAACCCTGGGGGCGCATCGAGGCTACACCTTC.

The chain links TRBV29-1 to TRBJ2-5; D ambiguous. Looked up from germline, CDR1 is SQVTM and CDR2 is ANQGSEA. V lost 4 bases to trimming and J lost 4 bases, with 13 bases between them. The length of the CDR3 is 13 residues. The CDR3 sequence: CSVGNEPRETQYF. The CDR3 nucleotides are TGCAGCGTTGGTAACGAGCCGAGAGAGACCCAGTACTTC.

In its sample, this clone was seen a few times. This rearrangement joins TRBV9 to TRBJ1-1; no clear D. CDR3 length: 14 residues. Germline CDR1 and CDR2: SGDLS and YYNGEE. Trimming pared 2 bases from V and 2 bases from J, leaving 10 bases between. CDR3 sequence: CASSVTYLNTEAFF. In DNA form, the CDR3 reads TGTGCCAGCAGCGTGACATACCTCAACACTGAAGCTTTCTTT.

The V gene is TRBV14, the J gene TRBJ1-5; 12 positions agree with TRBD1. The CDR3 is 17 amino acids. After removal of 4 bases from V and 7 bases from J, the junction contained 11 bases not matched to a gene. Germline values: CDR1 SGHDN, CDR2 FVKESK. In DNA, the CDR3 is TGTGCCAGCAGCCCCAACCGGGACAGGGGGCGCGAACAGCCCCAGCATTTT. Residues: CASSPNRDRGREQPQHF.

DNA of the CDR3: TGTGCCAGCAGTCAGTGGGGGACAGTCTCCTACGAGCAGTACTTC. It specifies CASSQWGTVSYEQYF. The chain is built from TRBV28 and TRBJ2-7, with TRBD1 matching over 7 bases. V lost 5 bases, J lost 0 bases, and 7 bases stayed unmatched. This CDR3 comprises 15 residues. Germline V gene lookup returns CDR1 MDHEN and CDR2 SYDVKM.

This rearrangement joins TRBV7-3 to TRBJ2-3; 14 bases are a match to TRBD2. V shed 3 bases and J 2 bases; nucleotides not matched to a gene: 1. CDR1 is SGHTA, CDR2 FQGTGA, per germline. There are 16 residues in the CDR3. CDR3 bases: TGTGCCAGCAGCTTGGGACTAGCGGGGGCCACAGATACGCAGTATTTT. Translating it yields CASSLGLAGATDTQYF.

This clone was recorded only once. V and J are TRBV27 and TRBJ2-7; D possibly corresponds to TRBD1 (6 bases). Per the germline V gene, CDR1 is MNHEY and CDR2 is SMNVEV (reference sequence). V was pared by 3 bases and J by 0 bases, with 6 bases between. This CDR3 comprises 13 residues. CDR3 protein: CASSLTGSYEQYF. The CDR3 nucleotides read TGTGCCAGCAGTTTGACAGGCTCCTACGAGCAGTACTTC.

The chain couples TRBV29-1 to TRBJ1-1; 8 nucleotides align to TRBD1. Germline values: CDR1 SQVTM, CDR2 ANQGSEA. After removal of 5 bases from V and 3 bases from J, the junction contained 2 bases not matched to a gene. The CDR3 loop spans 12 amino acids. The CDR3 protein is CSVHRGDTEAFF. Written as DNA, the CDR3 is TGCAGCGTTCACAGGGGGGACACTGAAGCTTTCTTT.

The chain joins TRBV21-1 to TRBJ2-7; the D call TRBD2 from the table was never checked on the DNA. TRBV21-1 is shown as a pseudogene. CDR3 length equals 16 residues. This CDR3 reads CASSSRLAGVLNEQYF. CDR3 coding DNA: TGTGCCAGCAGCAGTCGGCTAGCGGGAGTTCTGAACGAGCAGTACTTC.

This chain joins TRBV2 and TRBJ1-2; D perhaps matches TRBD1 (5 bases). The V end was cut by 1 base, the J end by 7 bases, with 10 bases between. This CDR3 region has 13 residues. Germline CDR1 is SNHLY and CDR2 is FYNNEI. CDR3 sequence reads: CASSEEARAGYTF. The CDR3 DNA sequence: TGTGCCAGCAGTGAAGAGGCCAGGGCTGGCTACACCTTC.

A single count supports this clone. The chain employs TRBV6-2 or TRBV6-3 and TRBJ1-2, with D possibly TRBD1 on 6 matching bases. Looked up from germline, CDR1 is MNHEY and CDR2 is SVGEGT. The CDR3 totals 16 residues. V gave up 6 bases and J gave up 0 bases, with 17 bases separating them. For the CDR3, the DNA is TGTGCCAGCAGCCCTGACAGGTCCCCAGCTAACTATGGCTACACCTTC. This gives the protein CASSPDRSPANYGYTF.